Each of the 29 T cell receptor beta chains below was sequenced from the same sample in a study of blood T cell repertoires in COVID-19. Using immunoSEQ multiplex PCR, the repertoire was profiled, and TCRdb retains in-frame clones only, with some absent. Counted here are roughly 180,000 clones, about four fifths occurring once; the ten biggest clones make up about 11%. Sequenced input: peripheral blood. These receptors originate from a woman in her thirties or forties with COVID-19, enrolled during active disease.

V gene TRBV4-1 combines with J gene TRBJ2-1; TRBD2 matches at 10 bases. Looked up from germline, CDR1 is MGHRA and CDR2 is YSYEKL. J was trimmed by 3 bases and V by 1 base; bases with no gene match: 9. This CDR3 region has 18 residues. CDR3 nucleotides: TGCGCCAGCAGCCAAGTAGCGGGGGGCCCTAAATACTACAATGAGCAGTTCTTC. This codes for CASSQVAGGPKYYNEQFF.

The CDR3 spells CASSLGQVEETQYF. CDR3 coding DNA: TGTGCCAGCAGCTTAGGACAGGTTGAAGAGACCCAGTACTTC. The gene calls are TRBV5-4 and TRBJ2-5; TRBD1 matches 7 bases. CDR3 length: 14 amino acids. Germline-derived CDR1 and CDR2 are SGHNT and YYREEE (reference sequence). Unmatched junction bases numbered 4, after V lost 2 bases and J lost 3 bases.

This clone was observed a handful of times. V usage is TRBV24-1 and J usage is TRBJ2-5; the match to TRBD1 covers 7 bases. V shed 6 bases and J 6 bases; nucleotides not matched to a gene: 3. The CDR3 has 12 amino acids. Germline V lookup: CDR1 KGHDR, CDR2 SFDVKD. The CDR3 region is CATSLQGQTQYF. The CDR3 bases are TGTGCCACCAGTTTACAGGGGCAGACCCAGTACTTC.

This clone occurred once. The chain couples TRBV9 to TRBJ1-3; D remains ambiguous. V was trimmed by 4 bases and J by 2 bases, leaving 13 bases between them. The CDR3 is 15 amino acids. The germline gives CDR1 SGDLS, CDR2 YYNGEE. The CDR3 here is CASSPPFLAGNTIYF. The CDR3 DNA follows: TGTGCCAGCAGCCCCCCCTTCTTAGCTGGAAACACCATATATTTT.

V gene TRBV7-6 combines with J gene TRBJ2-7; 7 nucleotides agree with TRBD1. The CDR3 spans 12 residues. From germline, CDR1 is SGHVS and CDR2 FNYEAQ. Trimming took 3 bases from V and 5 from J; bases not matched to a gene: 1. CDR3 loop: CASSLTGNEQYF. CDR3 coding DNA: TGTGCCAGCAGCTTGACAGGGAACGAGCAGTACTTC.

The gene calls are TRBV6-1 and TRBJ2-7; 12 bases align to TRBD2. The germline CDR1 and CDR2 sequences are MNHNS and SASEGT. V trimming: 3 bases; J trimming: 4 bases; junction bases outside the gene matches: 10. CDR3 length equals 17 residues. DNA of the CDR3: TGTGCCAGCAGTGAGGCTCTAGCGGGAGGGCCTTCATACGAGCAGTACTTC. It encodes CASSEALAGGPSYEQYF.

In nucleotides, the CDR3 is TGTGCCAGCAGTTTATCAGGACAGAACTATGGCTACACCTTC. The encoded protein is CASSLSGQNYGYTF. This chain links TRBV28 with TRBJ1-2, with D perhaps matching TRBD1 (6 bases). Trimming shortened V by 1 base and J by 2 bases, and 8 bases separated the two germline ends. The CDR3 is 14 amino acids. Germline loops: CDR1 MDHEN, CDR2 SYDVKM.

The chain employs TRBV25-1 and TRBJ1-5; possible D gene TRBD1, 6 bases. V lost 3 bases and J 7 bases, leaving 13 bases between the germline ends. Germline V lookup: CDR1 MGHDK, CDR2 SYGVNS. This CDR3 contains 14 residues. The CDR3 reads CASSEAGQGQPQHF. Here the CDR3 DNA reads TGTGCCAGCAGTGAGGCAGGGCAGGGGCAGCCCCAGCATTTT.

The V gene is TRBV5-1, the J gene TRBJ2-5; 9 bases agree with TRBD1. The V segment lost 7 bases and the J segment 5 bases; nucleotides outside the gene matches: 15. Germline V gene lookup returns CDR1 SGHRS and CDR2 YFSETQ. The CDR3 covers 16 residues. DNA for the CDR3: TGCGCCAGCTTCCAAGGGGACAGGGTTGTAGAGGAGACCCAGTACTTC. Protein sequence: CASFQGDRVVEETQYF.

This clone was picked up one time. This chain uses TRBV5-8 with TRBJ1-2; 9 bases match TRBD1. In germline, CDR1 is SGHTS, CDR2 YDEGEE. The length of the CDR3 is 18 residues. Trimming took 0 bases from V and 5 from J; bases not matched to a gene: 14. CDR3 protein: CASSLEVAQGASGYGYTF. The CDR3 DNA sequence: TGTGCCAGCAGCTTGGAGGTGGCACAGGGGGCGTCAGGGTATGGCTACACCTTC.

The chain employs TRBV5-1 and TRBJ2-1; no clear D gene. The CDR3 is made up of 15 amino acids. Looked up from germline, CDR1 is SGHRS and CDR2 is YFSETQ. Between the trimmed V and J ends, which lost 1 base and 5 bases, there was a span of 13 bases. CDR3 amino acids: CASSLQLPGHNEQFF. The CDR3 nucleotides are TGCGCCAGCAGCTTGCAACTTCCGGGTCACAATGAGCAGTTCTTC.

The chain employs TRBV7-2 and TRBJ2-7; 7 bases align to TRBD2. The CDR3 is made up of 16 amino acids. CDR1 is SGHTA, CDR2 FQGNSA, per germline. V shed 5 bases and J 5 bases; nucleotides not matched to a gene: 15. This CDR3 reads CASSLLPAGELHEQYF. CDR3 DNA: TGTGCCAGCAGCCTACTCCCGGCGGGAGAACTCCACGAGCAGTACTTC.

V gene TRBV4-1 combines with J gene TRBJ2-2; 8 bases line up with TRBD2. CDR3 size: 16 residues. Germline CDR1 MGHRA, CDR2 YSYEKL. With 4 bases clipped from V and 4 bases from J, the junction kept 8 bases outside the gene matches. The CDR3 is CASSPPRGGATGELFF. The DNA for the CDR3 is TGCGCCAGCAGCCCCCCACGGGGGGGCGCCACCGGGGAGCTGTTTTTT.

CDR3 residues: CASSLGLTNSPLHF. The DNA for the CDR3 is TGTGCCAGCAGTTTGGGACTGACAAATTCACCCCTCCACTTT. The rearrangement joins TRBV6-2 or TRBV6-3 to TRBJ1-6, with D maybe TRBD1 (5 bases). CDR3 length equals 14 residues. From germline, CDR1 is MNHEY and CDR2 SVGEGT. V gave up 4 bases and J gave up 7 bases, with 11 bases separating them.

This clone was picked up one time. CDR3 DNA sequence: TGTGCCAGCAGCCTATCTAGCGGCGGGCAGTTCTTC. Amino acid sequence: CASSLSSGGQFF. This chain links TRBV27 with TRBJ2-1; 7 bases are a match to TRBD2. In germline, CDR1 is MNHEY, CDR2 SMNVEV (reference sequence). CDR3 length: 12 residues. Trimming took 6 bases from V and 12 from J; bases not matched to a gene: 8.

The chain carries TRBV7-8 and TRBJ1-2; D remains ambiguous. The germline gives CDR1 SGHVS, CDR2 FQNEAQ. This CDR3 has 15 amino acids. Trimming stripped 0 bases from V and 4 bases from J, with 12 bases between. In nucleotides, the CDR3 is TGTGCCAGCAGCTTAGCCTTTACAGCTTCCTATGGCTACACCTTC. Translating gives CASSLAFTASYGYTF.

This clone appeared a single time. The J gene is TRBJ1-1, the V gene TRBV2, with D perhaps matching TRBD1 (5 bases). Germline V lookup: CDR1 SNHLY, CDR2 FYNNEI. This CDR3 spans 12 amino acids. V was trimmed by 11 bases and J by 4 bases, leaving 14 bases between them. This CDR3 reads CASSGSGTEAFF. The CDR3 DNA follows: TGTGCCTCCTCAGGGTCGGGCACTGAAGCTTTCTTT.

CDR3 nucleotide sequence: TGTGCCAGCAGCTTGTCAGGAGGGGTCAGGGTGGAGAGCACAGATACGCAGTATTTT. Protein: CASSLSGGVRVESTDTQYF. V usage is TRBV5-4 and J usage is TRBJ2-3; possible D gene TRBD2, 6 bases. The CDR3 runs 19 residues. Trimming took off 1 base at V and 0 bases at J, with 21 bases between the two ends. Per the germline V gene, CDR1 is SGHNT and CDR2 is YYREEE (reference sequence).

The genes are TRBV6-5 and TRBJ2-7; the match to TRBD1 covers 7 bases. The CDR3 totals 15 residues. With V trimmed by 6 bases and J by 4 bases, 12 bases remained unmatched. Germline V gene sequence: CDR1 MNHEY, CDR2 SVGAGI. In DNA, the CDR3 is TGTGCCAGCAGATCTACTGGGACAGCCAGATACGAGCAGTACTTC. It is translated as CASRSTGTARYEQYF.

Many counts were recorded for this clone. J is TRBJ2-5 and V is TRBV7-9; D might be TRBD2 (6 bases). Trimming shortened V by 5 bases and J by 5 bases, and 18 bases separated the two germline ends. The CDR3 has 15 residues. Germline V lookup: CDR1 SEHNR, CDR2 FQNEAQ (reference sequence). The CDR3 bases are TGTGCCAGCAGCCCCTGGACTAATTCGCTCGAGACCCAGTACTTC. This gives the protein CASSPWTNSLETQYF.

The V call is TRBV19, the J call TRBJ1-2, with 12 nucleotides matching TRBD1. This CDR3 region has 15 residues. The germline V gene has CDR1 LNHDA and CDR2 SQIVND (reference sequence). V shed 4 bases and J 4 bases; nucleotides not matched to a gene: 4. The CDR3 is CASSSTGQGAYGYTF. The CDR3 DNA follows: TGTGCCAGTAGTAGTACGGGACAGGGGGCCTATGGCTACACCTTC.

This sequence joins TRBV15 and TRBJ2-5, with 9 bases matching TRBD2. Trimming cost V 0 bases and J 4 bases; bases outside gene matches: 3. The CDR3 sequence is 15 residues long. Germline loops: CDR1 LNHNV, CDR2 YYDKDF (reference sequence). The CDR3 here is CATSRELSGGETQYF. DNA for the CDR3: TGTGCCACCAGCAGAGAGCTTAGCGGGGGAGAGACCCAGTACTTC.

This rearrangement joins TRBV5-1 to TRBJ2-5; D remains ambiguous. Trimming took 0 bases from V and 2 from J, leaving 8 bases between them. Per germline, CDR1 SGHRS and CDR2 YFSETQ. This CDR3 region has 14 residues. CDR3 in amino acids: CASSLEHLQETQYF. The CDR3 nucleotides are TGCGCCAGCAGCTTGGAACATCTTCAAGAGACCCAGTACTTC.

This clone appeared once. The rearrangement uses TRBV7-2 and TRBJ1-2; D unresolved. CDR1 and CDR2 from the germline V gene are SGHTA and FQGNSA. The CDR3 loop spans 13 amino acids. V lost 0 bases to trimming and J lost 6 bases, with 8 bases between them. The DNA for the CDR3 is TGTGCCAGCAGCTTAGCGCGAGGGAATGGCTACACCTTC. Translated: CASSLARGNGYTF.

The table lists this clone with a few counts. An end of the junction differs from the germline gene, which may be a read error. The V call is TRBV3-1 (or the pseudogene TRBV3-2), the J call TRBJ2-1; TRBD2 matches at 7 bases. The germline V gene encodes CDR1 LGHDT and CDR2 YNNKEL (reference sequence). The CDR3 consists of 14 residues. This CDR3 is CASSRLAGFNEQFF. DNA of the CDR3: TGTGCCAGTAGCCGTTTAGCGGGTTTCAATGAGCAGTTCTTC.

The chain is built from TRBV18 and TRBJ2-3; possibly TRBD2 for D (7 bases). Germline CDR1 and CDR2: KGHSH and LQKENI. The CDR3 has 13 amino acids. The V end lost 6 bases, the J end lost 3 bases, and 10 bases lay between the germline ends. The CDR3 here is CASSGGHTDTQYF. The CDR3 DNA reads TGTGCCAGCTCCGGGGGGCATACAGATACGCAGTATTTT.

As to this clone: Different DNA sequences within this sample yield the same CDR3. The CDR3 DNA follows: TGTGCCAGCAGCCAAGGTCTATATGGCTACACCTTC. Translated, it gives CASSQGLYGYTF. This chain connects TRBV3-1 (or the pseudogene TRBV3-2) to TRBJ1-2, with D uncertain. The CDR3 runs to 12 residues. Germline values: CDR1 LGHDT, CDR2 YNNKEL (reference sequence). Between the trimmed V and J ends, which lost 1 base and 5 bases, there was a span of 5 bases.

The gene calls are TRBV9 and TRBJ1-3; 8 positions match TRBD1. This CDR3 region has 13 residues. The ends lost 2 bases at V and 11 bases at J; junction bases unmatched: 6. Per the germline V gene, CDR1 is SGDLS and CDR2 is YYNGEE. The CDR3, as DNA: TGTGCCAGCAGCGTCCCTGGACAGGGCCCCATATATTTT. This sequence encodes CASSVPGQGPIYF.

The genes are TRBV7-9 and TRBJ1-2; D possibly corresponds to TRBD1 (6 bases). The length of the CDR3 is 12 residues. V lost 5 bases and J 8 bases, leaving 12 bases between the germline ends. Germline V gene sequence: CDR1 SEHNR, CDR2 FQNEAQ (reference sequence). The CDR3 nucleotides read TGTGCCAGCAGCCCACAGGGAGTGGGCTACACCTTC. Protein: CASSPQGVGYTF.